These 17 T cell receptor beta chains originate from one sample sequenced in a study of shared clonotypes between healthy human individuals. Here immunoSEQ multiplex PCR was the method, and the copy in TCRdb shows in-frame clones only, minus some. The sample lists 700,000 or so clones; about two thirds were seen once. Sequencing used memory CD4+ T cells sorted from blood. The subset denotes: CD45RA-negative fraction. These receptors were taken from a woman in her 30s in good health.

This chain connects TRBV6-5 to TRBJ1-1; tentatively, D is TRBD1 (5 bases). CDR1 and CDR2 from the germline V gene are MNHEY and SVGAGI. V lost 5 bases, J lost 1 base, and 8 bases lay in between. This CDR3 is built from 13 residues. CDR3 DNA: TGTGCCAGCAGTCGGGACGAGAACACTGAAGCTTTCTTT. Translated: CASSRDENTEAFF.

CDR3 amino acids: CASSSPPQGVNTEAFF. The DNA of the CDR3 is TGTGCCAGCAGCTCTCCCCCACAGGGGGTGAACACTGAAGCTTTCTTT. V is TRBV11-1 and J is TRBJ1-1; 8 nucleotides align to TRBD1. This CDR3 spans 16 amino acids. The germline gives CDR1 SGHAT, CDR2 FQDESV (reference sequence). After removal of 4 bases from V and 0 bases from J, the junction contained 7 bases not matched to a gene.

This clone was observed at least ten times. The rearrangement links TRBV5-4 to TRBJ2-1; D ambiguous. The germline CDR1 and CDR2 sequences are SGHNT and YYREEE (reference sequence). The CDR3 loop spans 15 amino acids. V lost 7 bases and J lost 9, with 23 bases in between. CDR3 sequence reads: CASGETRSSYGEQFF. CDR3 DNA sequence: TGTGCCAGCGGCGAGACTCGTTCCTCTTACGGTGAGCAGTTCTTC.

The J gene is TRBJ2-1, the V gene TRBV4-1; TRBD2 aligns across 7 bases. The V gene's germline CDR1 is MGHRA and CDR2 YSYEKL. There are 20 residues in the CDR3. Trimming cost V 2 bases and J 9 bases; bases outside gene matches: 25. The CDR3 reads CASSQPPMRASGPRQGEQFF. As DNA, the CDR3 is TGCGCCAGCAGCCAACCACCGATGAGGGCTAGCGGTCCCAGGCAGGGTGAGCAGTTCTTC.

Only one count was recorded for this clone. The rearrangement uses TRBV2 and TRBJ2-5; the D is unclear. The germline gives CDR1 SNHLY, CDR2 FYNNEI. This CDR3 is built from 12 residues. The V end lost 6 bases, the J end lost 5 bases, and 10 bases lay between the germline ends. The CDR3 region is CASRPEVETQYF. In DNA, the CDR3 is TGTGCCAGCAGACCCGAGGTGGAGACCCAGTACTTC.

V is TRBV7-8 and J is TRBJ1-5; TRBD1 might be the D (5 bases). This CDR3 has 18 amino acids. Germline CDR1 is SGHVS and CDR2 is FQNEAQ. With 4 bases removed from V and 4 bases from J, the gap between germline ends came to 23 bases. The CDR3 is CASSSSGTYKTGNQPQHF. The CDR3, as DNA: TGTGCCAGCAGCTCTTCTGGGACTTACAAAACGGGGAATCAGCCCCAGCATTTT.

The chain employs TRBV5-1 and TRBJ1-1; D call uncertain. This CDR3 region has 14 residues. Germline V lookup: CDR1 SGHRS, CDR2 YFSETQ. Between the trimmed V and J ends, which lost 2 bases and 1 base, there was a span of 9 bases. CDR3 amino acids: CASSLSTTNTEAFF. CDR3 sequence (DNA): TGCGCCAGCAGCTTATCCACAACGAACACTGAAGCTTTCTTT.

The V call is TRBV6-5, the J call TRBJ2-5; TRBD2 aligns across 14 bases. Germline CDR1 MNHEY, CDR2 SVGAGI. CDR3 length equals 15 residues. J lost 5 bases, V lost 5 bases, and 4 bases had no gene match. The DNA of the CDR3 is TGTGCCAGCAGTCAGGGACTAGCGGGAGTGGAGACCCAGTACTTC. This codes for CASSQGLAGVETQYF.

The V call is TRBV28, the J call TRBJ1-5; no clear D. Trimming left V 1 base short and J 4 bases short, with 14 bases between. Germline V gene sequence: CDR1 MDHEN, CDR2 SYDVKM. The CDR3 spans 16 residues. CDR3 bases: TGTGCCAGCAGTTTATCCCTCGGTCGGGAAAATCAGCCCCAGCATTTT. Its protein product is CASSLSLGRENQPQHF.

This clone was counted many times. The chain employs TRBV15 and TRBJ2-1; D not resolved. There are 18 residues in the CDR3. Germline assignment: CDR1 LNHNV and CDR2 YYDKDF (reference sequence). V was trimmed by 0 bases and J by 6 bases, leaving 21 bases between them. CDR3 nucleotide sequence: TGTGCCACCAGCAGAGATTTGTTGAGCGTAGAGTCTACCAATGAGCAGTTCTTC. This translates into CATSRDLLSVESTNEQFF. Drawing the rest from reference TRBV15 and TRBJ2-1, the complete variable domain is DAMVIQNPRYQVTQFGKPVTLSCSQTLNHNVMYWYQQKSSQAPKLLFHYYDKDFNNEADTPDNFQSRRPNTSFCFLDIRSPGLGDTAMYLCATSRDLLSVESTNEQFFGPGTRLTVL.

Written as DNA, the CDR3 is TGTGCCAGCAGCGGCCAAGGGACTAGCGGGAGAGTCTATGAGCAGTTCTTC. Protein sequence: CASSGQGTSGRVYEQFF. The rearrangement joins TRBV9 to TRBJ2-1; 14 nucleotides match TRBD2. The V and J ends lost 3 bases and 8 bases, in that order; junction bases with no gene match: 10. The germline gives CDR1 SGDLS, CDR2 YYNGEE. This CDR3 contains 17 residues. Supplemented by reference TRBV9 and TRBJ2-1, the full variable domain reads DSGVTQTPKHLITATGQRVTLRCSPRSGDLSVYWYQQSLDQGLQFLIQYYNGEERAKGNILERFSAQQFPDLHSELNLSSLELGDSALYFCASSGQGTSGRVYEQFFGPGTRLTVL.

This clone was seen more than once but under ten times. Within the sample, other DNA sequences also encode this same CDR3. The rearrangement joins TRBV2 to TRBJ2-1, with D possibly being TRBD2 (5 bases). The CDR3 extends over 13 amino acids. Trimming took off 6 bases at V and 5 bases at J, with 11 bases between the two ends. From germline, CDR1 is SNHLY and CDR2 FYNNEI. The CDR3 loop reads CASRAGIHNEQFF. DNA of the CDR3: TGTGCCAGCAGGGCCGGGATCCACAATGAGCAGTTCTTC. Based on the CDR3 plus reference TRBV2 and TRBJ2-1, the full variable domain is EPEVTQTPSHQVTQMGQEVILRCVPISNHLYFYWYRQILGQKVEFLVSFYNNEISEKSEIFDDQFSVERPDGSNFTLKIRSTKLEDSAMYFCASRAGIHNEQFFGPGTRLTVL.

This clone appeared a single time. The V gene is TRBV5-1, the J gene TRBJ2-3, with D tentatively TRBD2 (6 bases). V lost 0 bases and J 2 bases, leaving 13 bases between the germline ends. The CDR3 runs 16 residues. Germline assignment: CDR1 SGHRS and CDR2 YFSETQ. CDR3: CASSLAERATTDTQYF. CDR3 DNA sequence: TGCGCCAGCAGCTTGGCTGAGCGGGCAACCACAGATACGCAGTATTTT.

J is TRBJ2-5 and V is TRBV6-5, with D tentatively TRBD1 (6 bases). V was clipped by 6 bases and J by 7 bases, with 15 bases between them. The germline gives CDR1 MNHEY, CDR2 SVGAGI. The CDR3 consists of 13 residues. The CDR3 protein is CASRTGSFGTQYF. The CDR3 DNA reads as TGTGCCAGCAGAACAGGGTCCTTCGGGACCCAGTACTTC.

V is TRBV19 and J is TRBJ2-1; D may be TRBD1 (5 bases). V was clipped by 7 bases and J by 8 bases, with 12 bases between them. Germline V CDR1 and CDR2: LNHDA, SQIVND (reference sequence). This CDR3 is built from 12 residues. The CDR3 loop reads CASNHRSDEQFF. CDR3 DNA: TGTGCCAGTAATCACAGGTCCGATGAGCAGTTCTTC. The full variable domain, its missing parts supplied by reference TRBV19 and TRBJ2-1, is DGGITQSPKYLFRKEGQNVTLSCEQNLNHDAMYWYRQDPGQGLRLIYYSQIVNDFQKGDIAEGYSVSREKKESFPLTVTSAQKNPTAFYLCASNHRSDEQFFGPGTRLTVL.

J is TRBJ2-5 and V is TRBV4-1; D not resolved. Per the germline V gene, CDR1 is MGHRA and CDR2 is YSYEKL. This CDR3 spans 15 amino acids. V was trimmed by 1 base and J by 0 bases, leaving 9 bases between them. As DNA, the CDR3 is TGCGCCAGCAGCCAAGCCATGATGTACCAAGAGACCCAGTACTTC. Protein sequence: CASSQAMMYQETQYF.

The V gene is TRBV11-2, the J gene TRBJ2-1; D not resolved. V lost 4 bases and J lost 0, with 4 bases in between. Germline CDR1 is SGHAT and CDR2 is FQNNGV. CDR3 size: 13 residues. For the CDR3, the DNA is TGTGCCAGCAGCTACACCTCCTACAATGAGCAGTTCTTC. Translated, it gives CASSYTSYNEQFF.